The rows below give T cell receptor beta chains drawn from one sample of a study of PD-1 blockade in classical Hodgkin lymphoma. Clones were sequenced by immunoSEQ multiplex PCR, and TCRdb holds only the in-frame ones, with some missing. The sample records roughly 150,000 clones, under 85% being singletons. The material sequenced was peripheral blood mononuclear cells (PBMCs), taken before the second cycle of nivolumab. The receptors were gathered from a human donor with classical Hodgkin lymphoma. Each CDR3 is given with its conserved first and last residue. D genes are given only for firm matches. Size is stated for part of the rows, as once, few or many counts, or as a class when the clone is expanded.

NA	TRBV6-6	TRBJ1-1	NA	TGTGCCAGCAGTTACGGATTAGGCGAGGGTCACACTGAAGCTTTCTTT	CASSYGLGEGHTEAFF
NA	TRBV18	TRBJ2-7	NA	TGTGCCAGCTCCCGGGACGTATCCTACGAGCAGTACTTC	CASSRDVSYEQYF
NA	TRBV4-2	TRBJ1-2	few	TGTGCCAGCAGCCAAGAACGCCAGGGTCATGGCTACACCTTC	CASSQERQGHGYTF
NA	TRBV28	TRBJ2-5	NA	TGTGCCAGCAGTCCCGGCCGGGACTTCCAAGAGACCCAGTACTTC	CASSPGRDFQETQYF
NA	TRBV6-5	TRBJ2-5	few	TGTGCCAGCAGTACTAGGACAAGTGGAGAGACCCAGTACTTC	CASSTRTSGETQYF
TRBD1	TRBV5-4	TRBJ2-3	NA	TGTGCCAGCAGCTTGCTGACAGGGAGCGCTGGCACAGATACGCAGTATTTT	CASSLLTGSAGTDTQYF
NA	TRBV5-1	TRBJ1-1	NA	TGCGCCAGCAGCTTGGGACCGGCGAACACTGAAGCTTTCTTT	CASSLGPANTEAFF
NA	TRBV19	TRBJ1-1	NA	TGTGCCAGTAGTATAGGCCACAGCGGGAACACTGAAGCTTTCTTT	CASSIGHSGNTEAFF
TRBD2	TRBV14	TRBJ2-1	NA	TGTGCCAGCAGCCAAGAAAAGGGACTAGCGGGAGGGCCCCATCTCTCCTACAATGAGCAGTTCTTC	CASSQEKGLAGGPHLSYNEQFF
NA	TRBV7-3	TRBJ2-1	NA	TGTGCCAGCAGCCCAACTGGGGTCTACAATGAGCAGTTCTTC	CASSPTGVYNEQFF
NA	TRBV7-9	TRBJ1-6	few	TGTGCCAGCAGCGACGGCGGACCAGTCCCTTCACCCCTCCACTTT	CASSDGGPVPSPLHF